One and the same sample provided the 25 T cell receptor beta chains below, sequenced in a study of long-term antiretroviral therapy in people with HIV. The immunoSEQ assay was v3.0, run at survey level. Sequencing used immunoSEQ multiplex PCR; TCRdb keeps in-frame clones, though not all of them. The sample lists tens of thousands of clones; roughly 94% were seen once. Specimen: unsorted PBMCs, collected 5.3 years after starting antiretroviral therapy. These receptors all come from a man aged 45-65 years with HIV.

The rearrangement joins TRBV18 to TRBJ2-7; TRBD1 matches 10 bases. The CDR3 spans 15 residues. Germline V lookup: CDR1 KGHSH, CDR2 LQKENI. V lost 4 bases and J lost 4; bases outside the gene matches: 7. The CDR3 loop is CASSRSGTGEYEQYF. The DNA of the CDR3 is TGTGCCAGCTCACGGTCCGGGACAGGGGAATACGAGCAGTACTTC.

The genes are TRBV27 and TRBJ2-3, with 11 positions matching TRBD1. The ends lost 5 bases at V and 5 bases at J; junction bases unmatched: 12. This CDR3 is built from 17 residues. Germline CDR1 MNHEY, CDR2 SMNVEV (reference sequence). The CDR3 coding sequence is TGTGCCAGCAGTCCATACCCAATCGGGACAGGGGGAGATACGCAGTATTTT. Protein sequence: CASSPYPIGTGGDTQYF.

The V and J genes are TRBV19 and TRBJ1-5; D may be TRBD1 (6 bases). The V and J ends lost 1 base and 4 bases respectively, with 8 bases between them. The germline V gene encodes CDR1 LNHDA and CDR2 SQIVND (reference sequence). The CDR3 totals 14 residues. The CDR3 protein is CASSIAQGNQPQHF. CDR3 DNA: TGTGCCAGTAGTATAGCACAGGGTAATCAGCCCCAGCATTTT.

The genes are TRBV27 and TRBJ2-1; D is ambiguous. The V and J ends lost 5 bases and 4 bases respectively, with 12 bases between them. Per the germline V gene, CDR1 is MNHEY and CDR2 is SMNVEV (reference sequence). This CDR3 is 14 amino acids long. The CDR3 protein is CASSERGQYNEQFF. The CDR3 DNA follows: TGTGCCAGCAGTGAGCGAGGTCAGTACAATGAGCAGTTCTTC.

The chain couples TRBV25-1 to TRBJ2-7; the D is unclear. The CDR3 sequence is 13 residues long. Germline CDR1 and CDR2: MGHDK and SYGVNS. The ends were cut back, 6 bases at V and 0 bases at J, with 9 bases in the middle. The CDR3 here is CASSKQLSYEQYF. As DNA, the CDR3 is TGTGCCAGCAGCAAGCAACTCTCCTACGAGCAGTACTTC.

The J gene is TRBJ2-7, the V gene TRBV7-2; D ambiguous. CDR3 length equals 14 residues. V was cut by 5 bases and J by 3 bases, with 14 bases left in between. Germline V gene lookup returns CDR1 SGHTA and CDR2 FQGNSA. In DNA form, the CDR3 reads TGTGCCAGCAGCCGGGTCCCCAAACACTACGAGCAGTACTTC. This sequence encodes CASSRVPKHYEQYF.

As for this clone: Mismatch with germline at one junction end may stem from a read error. The rearrangement links TRBV20-1 to TRBJ2-7; 9 bases agree with TRBD1. CDR1 DFQATT and CDR2 SNEGSKA come from the germline V gene (reference sequence). The CDR3 is made up of 11 amino acids. CDR3 loop: CSASINGQGPF. CDR3 coding DNA: TGCAGTGCTAGTATTAATGGACAGGGGCCCTTC.

The rearrangement links TRBV27 to TRBJ2-7; weak D call: TRBD1 (6 bases). The CDR3 is 15 amino acids. Germline V gene data show CDR1 as MNHEY and CDR2 as SMNVEV (reference sequence). The V end lost 0 bases, the J end lost 0 bases, and 9 bases lay between the germline ends. For the CDR3, the DNA is TGTGCCAGCAGTTTATCAAGGGGGACCTCCTACGAGCAGTACTTC. This sequence encodes CASSLSRGTSYEQYF.

The rearrangement joins TRBV30 to TRBJ1-1; D is perhaps TRBD1 (6 bases). CDR1 and CDR2 from the germline V gene are GTSNPN and SVGIG (reference sequence). The V and J ends lost 5 bases and 0 bases respectively, with 10 bases between them. The CDR3 sequence is 13 residues long. CDR3 in DNA: TGTGCCTGGGGGACACACCTGAACACTGAAGCTTTCTTT. Translated, it gives CAWGTHLNTEAFF.

This sequence joins TRBV4-3 and TRBJ1-4; D not certain. The V end was cut by 4 bases, the J end by 0 bases, with 12 bases between. The CDR3 runs 16 residues. The germline V gene has CDR1 LGHNA and CDR2 YSLEER. CDR3 DNA: TGCGCCAGCAGCCCCTCCAATGCGGCAACTAATGAAAAACTGTTTTTT. Translating gives CASSPSNAATNEKLFF.

The rearrangement links TRBV30 to TRBJ1-1, with D perhaps matching TRBD1 (5 bases). Trimming took off 2 bases at V and 2 bases at J, with 15 bases between the two ends. Germline lookup yields CDR1 GTSNPN and CDR2 SVGIG (reference sequence). The CDR3 totals 15 residues. CDR3 nucleotides: TGTGCCTGGAGTTTTGTCAGGGCCGCTAACACTGAAGCTTTCTTT. Amino acids: CAWSFVRAANTEAFF.

This sequence joins TRBV6-1 and TRBJ1-6; D is unresolved. Germline V lookup: CDR1 MNHNS, CDR2 SASEGT. The CDR3 loop spans 17 amino acids. V lost 4 bases and J 1 base, leaving 14 bases between the germline ends. The CDR3 nucleotides are TGTGCCAGCAGTGTCAATCGGGGAACGTCCTATAATTCACCCCTCCACTTT. This codes for CASSVNRGTSYNSPLHF.

The V call is TRBV9, the J call TRBJ2-1; D remains ambiguous. Germline loops: CDR1 SGDLS, CDR2 YYNGEE. The CDR3 runs to 15 residues. V was trimmed by 0 bases and J by 3 bases, leaving 10 bases between them. The CDR3 spells CASSVGLGIYNEQFF. Here the CDR3 DNA reads TGTGCCAGCAGCGTAGGTCTGGGAATCTACAATGAGCAGTTCTTC.

As to this clone: An end of the junction does not agree with germline; a read error may underlie this. This chain joins TRBV10-2 and TRBJ1-6; D not resolved. The CDR3 is 13 amino acids. Germline-derived CDR1 and CDR2 are WSHSY and SAAADI. CDR3 residues: CAISEVLGSPLHF. The CDR3 nucleotides are TGCGCCATCAGTGAGGTTTTGGGTTCACCCCTCCACTTT.

The chain uses TRBV7-3 and TRBJ2-2; D call uncertain. Germline V lookup: CDR1 SGHTA, CDR2 FQGTGA. The CDR3 is 16 residues long. V shed 4 bases and J shed 0 bases, with 12 bases lying between them. The CDR3 DNA reads as TGTGCCAGCAGCTCGACTTTAGGAGCGAACACCGGGGAGCTGTTTTTT. It yields the protein CASSSTLGANTGELFF.

This rearrangement joins TRBV7-8 to TRBJ1-5; 7 bases align to TRBD1. Germline V CDR1 and CDR2: SGHVS, FQNEAQ. There are 16 residues in the CDR3. Unmatched junction bases numbered 2, after V lost 0 bases and J lost 0 bases. The CDR3 DNA reads as TGTGCCAGCAGCTTAGCGACAGGGTATAGCAATCAGCCCCAGCATTTT. It yields the protein CASSLATGYSNQPQHF.

The CDR3 region is CASSMISSGLVGGYTF. Written as DNA, the CDR3 is TGTGCCAGTAGTATGATATCTTCAGGGTTAGTCGGTGGCTACACCTTC. V is TRBV19 and J is TRBJ1-2; the D gene is possibly TRBD1 (5 bases). The germline V gene encodes CDR1 LNHDA and CDR2 SQIVND (reference sequence). V was trimmed by 3 bases and J by 7 bases, leaving 21 bases between them. The CDR3 has 16 residues.

This chain uses TRBV10-3 with TRBJ2-1; D remains unclear. The CDR3 runs 13 residues. V lost 0 bases and J lost 6, with 6 bases in between. CDR1 ENHRY and CDR2 SYGVKD come from the germline V gene. CDR3: CAISESVLNEQFF. The CDR3, as DNA: TGTGCCATCAGTGAGTCAGTACTCAATGAGCAGTTCTTC.

This chain connects TRBV14 to TRBJ2-7; the D gene is possibly TRBD2 (5 bases). Germline assignment: CDR1 SGHDN and CDR2 FVKESK. The V and J ends lost 4 bases and 4 bases respectively, with 17 bases between them. CDR3 length: 15 amino acids. This chain's CDR3 is CASSLDGNGVYEQYF. The CDR3 region has the DNA TGTGCCAGCAGCCTCGATGGGAACGGGGTTTACGAGCAGTACTTC.

This clone was counted a single time. The J gene is TRBJ1-2, the V gene TRBV5-5, with D tentatively TRBD1 (5 bases). The V gene's germline CDR1 is SGHKS and CDR2 YYEKEE (reference sequence). The ends were cut back, 4 bases at V and 4 bases at J, with 20 bases in the middle. There are 16 residues in the CDR3. Written as DNA, the CDR3 is TGTGCCAGCAGCCTCACCCGGGACGGATTCCCCTATGGCTACACCTTC. Encoded protein: CASSLTRDGFPYGYTF.

The rearrangement uses TRBV19 and TRBJ1-5, with 7 bases aligning to TRBD1. This CDR3 is built from 17 residues. Per germline, CDR1 LNHDA and CDR2 SQIVND (reference sequence). Germline trimming cut 3 bases from V and 3 bases from J; bases unmatched to any gene: 11. The CDR3 coding sequence is TGTGCCAGTAGTATCTTCGGACAGGAACTCCCCAATCAGCCCCAGCATTTT. It codes for CASSIFGQELPNQPQHF.

The rearrangement joins TRBV6-6 to TRBJ1-2; D not resolved. Germline V CDR1 and CDR2: MNHNY, SVGAGI (reference sequence). V dropped 5 bases and J dropped 1 base, with 11 bases sitting between them. This CDR3 is built from 14 residues. CDR3 in amino acids: CASSVTSSNYGYTF. CDR3 sequence (DNA): TGTGCCAGCAGTGTGACAAGTAGTAACTATGGCTACACCTTC.

The chain recombines TRBV6-5 with TRBJ1-2; a possible D gene is TRBD1 (5 bases). The V end was cut by 4 bases, the J end by 5 bases, with 8 bases between. The CDR3 has 12 amino acids. Germline V gene lookup returns CDR1 MNHEY and CDR2 SVGAGI. DNA of the CDR3: TGTGCCAGCAGTTCGACAGCTTATGGCTACACCTTC. This gives the protein CASSSTAYGYTF.

The rearrangement joins TRBV7-9 to TRBJ2-2; D gene ambiguous. V gave up 6 bases and J gave up 7 bases, with 18 bases separating them. Germline-derived CDR1 and CDR2 are SEHNR and FQNEAQ (reference sequence). This CDR3 comprises 15 residues. This CDR3 reads CASSSRLTVDGELFF. CDR3 in DNA: TGTGCCAGCAGTTCTCGGTTGACCGTCGACGGGGAGCTGTTTTTT.

The chain recombines TRBV7-3 with TRBJ2-5, with D uncertain. The length of the CDR3 is 10 residues. Germline V gene data show CDR1 as SGHTA and CDR2 as FQGTGA. Trimming cost V 8 bases and J 4 bases, with 5 bases left between them. The CDR3 is CASPVETQYF. The DNA of the CDR3 is TGTGCCAGCCCAGTAGAGACCCAGTACTTC.